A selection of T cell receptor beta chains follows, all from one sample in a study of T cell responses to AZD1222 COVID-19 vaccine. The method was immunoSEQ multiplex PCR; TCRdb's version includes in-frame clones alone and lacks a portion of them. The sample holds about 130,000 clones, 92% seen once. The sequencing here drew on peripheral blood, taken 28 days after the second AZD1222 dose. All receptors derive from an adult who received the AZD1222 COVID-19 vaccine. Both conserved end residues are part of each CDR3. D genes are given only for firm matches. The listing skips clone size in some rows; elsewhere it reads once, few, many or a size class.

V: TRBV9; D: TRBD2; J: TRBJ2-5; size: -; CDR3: CASSVEREGIQETQYF
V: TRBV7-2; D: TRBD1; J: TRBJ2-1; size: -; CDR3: CASSLTGDISYNEQFF
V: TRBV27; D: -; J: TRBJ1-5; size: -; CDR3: CASSLWAGNQPQHF
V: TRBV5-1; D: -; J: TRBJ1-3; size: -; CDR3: CASSLGRSSGNTIYF
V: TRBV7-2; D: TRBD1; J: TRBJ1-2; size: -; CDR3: CASSLVVRGKGYTF
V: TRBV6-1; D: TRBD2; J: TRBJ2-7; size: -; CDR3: CASSEATSGRPFYEQYF
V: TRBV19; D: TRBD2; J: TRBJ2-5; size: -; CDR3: CASRALAGGEETQYF
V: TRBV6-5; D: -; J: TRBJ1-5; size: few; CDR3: CASSYGLGGNQPQHF
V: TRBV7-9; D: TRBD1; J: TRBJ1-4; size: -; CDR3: CASSLGQGGEKLFF
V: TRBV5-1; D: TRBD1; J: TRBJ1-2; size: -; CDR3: CASSLGTGGAGGYTF
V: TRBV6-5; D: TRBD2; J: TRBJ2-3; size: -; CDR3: CASSLAGGPDTQYF
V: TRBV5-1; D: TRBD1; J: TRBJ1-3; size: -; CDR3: CASSPDGTASSGNTIYF
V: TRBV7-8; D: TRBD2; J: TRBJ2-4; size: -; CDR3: CASSFPAGAPRDKNIQYF
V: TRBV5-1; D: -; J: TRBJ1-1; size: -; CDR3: CASSLGGSNTEAFF
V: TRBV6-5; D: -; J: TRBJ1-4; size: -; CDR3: CASSYSGGAVEKLFF
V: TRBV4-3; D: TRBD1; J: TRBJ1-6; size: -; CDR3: CASSRDRGRNSPLHF
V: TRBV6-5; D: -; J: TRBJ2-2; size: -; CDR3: CASSTRSGELFF
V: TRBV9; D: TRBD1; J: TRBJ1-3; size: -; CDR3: CASSAGTAGNTIYF
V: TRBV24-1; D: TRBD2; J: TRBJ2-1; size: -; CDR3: CATSDSLAGSYNEQFF
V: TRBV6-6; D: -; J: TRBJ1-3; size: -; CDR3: CASTPGRDTIYF
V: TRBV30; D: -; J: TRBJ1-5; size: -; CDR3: CAWSPEQGGGNQPQHF
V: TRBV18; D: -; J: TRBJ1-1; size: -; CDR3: CASSPLVDTEAFF
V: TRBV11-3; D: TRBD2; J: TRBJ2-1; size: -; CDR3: CASSLELAGNEQFF